This record looks at one T cell receptor beta chain sequence and its context. It has no known antigen specificity. One base away there is no much larger clone; base qualities are not given. The immunoSEQ Assay, a bias-controlled multiplex PCR, was used to amplify TCRbeta CDR3 regions from genomic DNA. In the source study's methods: The number of nucleated cells in each sample was estimated from the amplification of reference gene primers within the assay. To quantify the absolute abundance of each unique TCRbeta CDR3 rearrangement, sequence reads were collapsed and filtered. For each sample, productive Simpson clonality was calculated by taking the square root of Simpson's diversity index across productive rearrangements. TCRdb obtained this table from immuneACCESS and retained in-frame rearrangements with V and J assigned. These tables miss some clones; where compared with another copy, unresolved V genes account for less than half of the shortfall, and the remainder is unexplained. That table furnishes V, J and clone size, whereas the DNA furnished D and trimming. In this sample the table shows some 260,000 clones, approximately 90% of which occur a single time. About 6.9% of the sample belongs to the ten largest clones.

In the prospective study, participants were about 18 to 95 years old, resided in 25 or so geographic areas of the United States, and were enrolled through a virtual design. Cohort assignment in the prospective study relied on participant-reported clinical history from a screening survey and a study questionnaire. In the prospective study, mobile phlebotomists collected whole blood, serum and a nasopharyngeal or oropharyngeal swab from each participant. Prospective study participants could optionally give additional blood draws and questionnaires over an approximately two-month period. Before DNA extraction, blood samples from the prospective study were shipped at room temperature or frozen. The record originates from a study of blood T cell repertoires in COVID-19 (TCRdb year 2020). Study-level background: Samples from collaborators originated in the United States, Italy and Spain and spanned both the acute and convalescent phases of COVID-19. The prospective study material was composed of cDNA or gDNA derived from T cells, B-cell-depleted T cells, or PBMCs. Deeply sampled blood TCRbeta repertoires from subjects exposed to, actively infected with, or recovered from COVID-19 were included in the dataset. The repertoires were released in a freely available public database meant as a resource for research on the immune response to SARS-CoV-2. The samples were drawn from two sources: the first 160 participants of the ongoing ImmuneRACE study, and 1,000 to 1,500 subjects contributed by 6 global collaborators. A de-identified subject ID, COVID-19 status, age in years and sex were almost always included in the sample metadata. Where available, HLA class I and class II types were taken from metadata supplied by the sample provider and were not determined by assay-based typing. Beyond this particular receptor, the publication reports: The amount of clinical and demographic metadata varied by source and participant and was provided uncurated.

Trimming at the junction amounts to 1 base on V and 1 base on J, and the germline ends lie 8 bases apart. Reading the germline V gene gives CDR1 SGDLS and CDR2 YYNGEE. Inclusive of the bounding cysteine and phenylalanine, the CDR3 is 15 residues long. CDR3 DNA only is kept here, 45 bases in frame from base 1. The receptor was derived from a woman aged 30 to 39 with acute COVID-19. Sequencing used PBMCs or T cells enriched from blood (not recorded which). The sequence is built from TRBV9 and TRBJ2-2, with TRBD2 tentatively as D gene (6 bases match). The sequenced DNA: TGTGCCAGCAGCGTACGGGGGAGGAACACCGGGGAGCTGTTTTTT. Translated, this is CASSVRGRNTGELFF.